This is a list of T cell receptor beta chains from one sample in a study of glioma-infiltrating T cells. MiXCR, run by TCRdb on the multiplex PCR reads, gives a single entry per CDR3 protein. The sample has around 350,000 distinct CDR3 sequences; 41% are singletons. Source material: glioma tissue, nonneoplastic brain tissue, or PBMCs (not recorded which). The source of these receptors is a human donor with low-grade glioma or glioblastoma, undergoing nonglioma brain surgery, or in good health (not recorded which). Both conserved end residues are part of each CDR3. A D gene is named only where the DNA matches it firmly. Expanded clones are given a class, and other clones once, few, many or no size at all.

D gene: TRBD1
J gene: TRBJ2-2
clone size: NA
V gene: TRBV29-1
CDR3 protein: CSVKQGFPGELFF
CDR3 DNA: TGCAGCGTCAAACAGGGGTTTCCCGGGGAGCTGTTTTTT

D gene: NA
J gene: TRBJ2-3
clone size: NA
V gene: TRBV25-1
CDR3 protein: CASRETGADTQYF
CDR3 DNA: TGTGCCAGCAGGGAGACTGGCGCAGATACGCAGTATTTT

D gene: TRBD1
J gene: TRBJ2-3
clone size: NA
V gene: TRBV28
CDR3 protein: CASSLRDRFITDTQYF
CDR3 DNA: TGTGCCAGCAGTTTAAGGGACAGGTTTATCACAGATACGCAGTATTTT

D gene: NA
J gene: TRBJ2-4
clone size: NA
V gene: TRBV28
CDR3 protein: CASSPPGTLKNIQYF
CDR3 DNA: TGTGCCAGCAGTCCCCCTGGGACTCTAAAAAACATTCAGTACTTC

D gene: NA
J gene: TRBJ1-1
clone size: NA
V gene: TRBV7-3
CDR3 protein: CASSPNLDGTEAFF
CDR3 DNA: TGTGCCAGCAGCCCCAACCTGGATGGCACTGAAGCTTTCTTT

D gene: NA
J gene: TRBJ1-5
clone size: NA
V gene: TRBV5-1
CDR3 protein: CASSLGKEFSNQPQHF
CDR3 DNA: TGCGCCAGCAGCCTGGGGAAAGAGTTTAGCAATCAGCCCCAGCATTTT

D gene: TRBD1
J gene: TRBJ1-4
clone size: NA
V gene: TRBV5-1
CDR3 protein: CASSLGQGLEKLFF
CDR3 DNA: TGCGCCAGCAGCCTAGGACAGGGTTTGGAAAAACTGTTTTTT

D gene: NA
J gene: TRBJ2-1
clone size: NA
V gene: TRBV7-3
CDR3 protein: CASSRLRAYNEQFF
CDR3 DNA: TGTGCCAGCAGCCGCTTAAGGGCCTACAATGAGCAGTTCTTC

D gene: NA
J gene: TRBJ2-6
clone size: NA
V gene: TRBV28
CDR3 protein: CASRHPGANVLTF
CDR3 DNA: TGTGCCAGCAGGCACCCTGGGGCCAACGTCCTGACTTTC

D gene: NA
J gene: TRBJ2-7
clone size: many
V gene: TRBV25-1
CDR3 protein: CASSGRGTYEQYF
CDR3 DNA: TGTGCCAGCAGCGGACGGGGTACCTACGAGCAGTACTTC

D gene: NA
J gene: TRBJ2-1
clone size: NA
V gene: TRBV11-2
CDR3 protein: CASRESGGRQFF
CDR3 DNA: TGTGCCAGCAGAGAAAGTGGAGGACGGCAGTTCTTC

D gene: NA
J gene: TRBJ2-1
clone size: NA
V gene: TRBV7-3
CDR3 protein: CASSATGTSYNEQFF
CDR3 DNA: TGTGCCAGCAGCGCAACCGGGACATCCTACAATGAGCAGTTCTTC

D gene: NA
J gene: TRBJ1-5
clone size: many
V gene: TRBV28
CDR3 protein: CASSFNAQPQHF
CDR3 DNA: TGTGCCAGCAGTTTCAATGCTCAGCCCCAGCATTTT

D gene: NA
J gene: TRBJ2-2
clone size: NA
V gene: TRBV6-2/TRBV6-3
CDR3 protein: CTSSYETGLIANTGELFF
CDR3 DNA: TGTACCAGCAGTTACGAGACAGGCCTAATCGCGAACACCGGGGAGCTGTTTTTT